Listed here is a single T cell receptor (beta chain). CDR1 is MNHEY, CDR2 SVGAGI, per germline. This CDR3 has 11 amino acids. The germline V and J ends were trimmed by 4 bases and 5 bases, with 6 bases remaining between them. This entry belongs to a study of blood T cell repertoires in COVID-19. Study-wide background: Donors in the United States, Italy and Spain gave samples during acute or convalescent COVID-19. In each case, the material was cDNA or gDNA derived from T cells, B-cell-depleted T cells, or PBMCs.

Under the authors' procedure: Estimates of nucleated cell counts were drawn from the amplification of reference gene primers. The method was immunoSEQ multiplex PCR; TCRdb's version includes in-frame clones alone and lacks a portion of them. The D gene and trimming were derived from the DNA, and the V and J assignments and clone size from that table. Of around 57,000 clones in the sample, roughly 82% are singletons; the top ten hold around 21%. The chain combines TRBV6-5 with TRBJ2-7, with a weak D call TRBD2 (6 bases). Material for sequencing was peripheral blood. This clonotype was obtained from a woman in her sixties or seventies with acute or convalescent COVID-19. The CDR3 reads CASSWRDEQYF. Here the CDR3 DNA reads TGTGCCAGCAGTTGGAGGGACGAGCAGTACTTC.